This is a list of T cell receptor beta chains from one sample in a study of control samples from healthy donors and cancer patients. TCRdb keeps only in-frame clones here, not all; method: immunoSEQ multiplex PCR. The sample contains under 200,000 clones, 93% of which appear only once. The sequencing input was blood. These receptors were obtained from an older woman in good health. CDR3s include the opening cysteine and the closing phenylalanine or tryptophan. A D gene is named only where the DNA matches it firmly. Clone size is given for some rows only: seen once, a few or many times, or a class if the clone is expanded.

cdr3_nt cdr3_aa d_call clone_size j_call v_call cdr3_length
TGTGCCAGCAGCCCTAACAGGGTGGCAAACTATGGCTACACCTTC CASSPNRVANYGYTF . few TRBJ1-2 TRBV7-2 15
TGTGCCATCAGTGAGTCCCCGACAGGGCGCTATGGCTACACCTTC CAISESPTGRYGYTF TRBD1 . TRBJ1-2 TRBV10-3 15
TGTGCCAGTAAGGCGGGGCCCGCCTACGAGCAGTACTTC CASKAGPAYEQYF . few TRBJ2-7 TRBV7-6 13
TGTGCCAGCAGCCGACCCACTAGCGAATTCTACAATGAGCAGTTCTTC CASSRPTSEFYNEQFF TRBD2 . TRBJ2-1 TRBV5-6 16
TGTGCCAGCAGCTTTTACACCCGAGTGTGGTACGAGCAGTACTTC CASSFYTRVWYEQYF . . TRBJ2-7 TRBV5-6 15
TGTGCCAGCAGCCCAGACCCCTCTGGAAACACCATATATTTT CASSPDPSGNTIYF . . TRBJ1-3 TRBV9 14
TGTGCCAGCAGCCCAAACCGACAGGAAAATCAGCCCCAGCATTTT CASSPNRQENQPQHF . . TRBJ1-5 TRBV7-8 15
TGTGCCAGCAGGTCGGGACAGAGAAATTTCGCGAACACCGGGGAGCTGTTTTTT CASRSGQRNFANTGELFF . . TRBJ2-2 TRBV21-1 18
TGTGCCAGCAGCACCCATTCCCGAGTTTATAGCAATCAGCCCCAGCATTTT CASSTHSRVYSNQPQHF . . TRBJ1-5 TRBV21-1 17
TGTGCCAGCAGCCAAGATCACAGCTATGGCTACACCTTC CASSQDHSYGYTF . . TRBJ1-2 TRBV3-1/TRBV3-2 13
TGTGCCAGCAGCCCCGCGCGGGGCAATTTTGTTGAGCAGTTCTTC CASSPARGNFVEQFF . . TRBJ2-1 TRBV25-1 15
TGTGCCAGCAGTTATATAAGGGGTCAAAAACTGTTTTTT CASSYIRGQKLFF . . TRBJ1-4 TRBV6-5 13
TGTGCCTGGAGGGGGTCCCGCTCCTACGAGCAGTACTTC CAWRGSRSYEQYF . . TRBJ2-7 TRBV30 13
TGTGCCAGTAGTATAACAGGCATAACGAATAGCAATCAGCCCCAGCATTTT CASSITGITNSNQPQHF . . TRBJ1-5 TRBV19 17
TGTGCCATCACTCGACAGGGGACAAACTATGGCTACACCTTC CAITRQGTNYGYTF TRBD1 . TRBJ1-2 TRBV10-3 14
TGTGCCATCAGTGAAGGGGTTAGCAATCAGCCCCAGCATTTT CAISEGVSNQPQHF . . TRBJ1-5 TRBV10-3 14
TGTGCCAGCAGCCCCCCGGGCAAGACATACTATGGCTACACCTTC CASSPPGKTYYGYTF . . TRBJ1-2 TRBV11-2 15
TGTGCCAGCAGTGATCCCACCGGGACCCTTTCTGGAAACACCATATATTTT CASSDPTGTLSGNTIYF . . TRBJ1-3 TRBV25-1 17
TGTGCCAGCAGTTTATACTCCATAGGGACAGGGGGCGTCTACGAGCAGTACTTC CASSLYSIGTGGVYEQYF TRBD1 . TRBJ2-7 TRBV28 18
TGTGCCAGCAGTGAATCCTGGGGCTCCTATGGCTACACCTTC CASSESWGSYGYTF . . TRBJ1-2 TRBV2 14
TGTGCCAGCAGCGGAGGTGGATCACGAGGCAATGAGCAGTTCTTC CASSGGGSRGNEQFF . . TRBJ2-1 TRBV5-4 15
TGTGCCAGCAGCTTCGACCGGGACTCTCAGCATGGCTACACCTTC CASSFDRDSQHGYTF . . TRBJ1-2 TRBV7-2 15
TGTGCCACCTTGCGGGGAACGAATTCACCCCTCCACTTT CATLRGTNSPLHF . . TRBJ1-6 TRBV6-5 13
TGTGCCTGGAGTGTACTCGGAAGGGGTGACGGCTACACCTTC CAWSVLGRGDGYTF . once TRBJ1-2 TRBV30 14
TGCAGTGCTAGTTGGCAGGGGCGCCGGGATACGCAGTATTTT CSASWQGRRDTQYF . . TRBJ2-3 TRBV20-1 14
TGCGCCAGCAGCTTGGAAAGGGTAGAGACCCAGTACTTC CASSLERVETQYF . . TRBJ2-5 TRBV5-1 13
TGCGCCAGCAGCCAAGATTACAGTCCCGAGAAGAACACTGAAGCTTTCTTT CASSQDYSPEKNTEAFF . . TRBJ1-1 TRBV4-3 17
TGTGCCAGCAGCGCTGTCAGTATCTCCTATAATTCACCCCTCCACTTT CASSAVSISYNSPLHF . . TRBJ1-6 TRBV9 16
TGTGCCAGCTCACCCACGGCGCAGGCCGGGGGTGGCTACACCTTC CASSPTAQAGGGYTF . once TRBJ1-2 TRBV18 15
TGTGCCAGCAGCCGACAGGGTCTGGGGGAGCAGTACTTC CASSRQGLGEQYF TRBD1 . TRBJ2-7 TRBV3-1/TRBV3-2 13
TGTGCCTGGAGCCGGGGACTTTCTCCTGGAGAGCAGTACTTC CAWSRGLSPGEQYF . . TRBJ2-7 TRBV30 14
TGTGCCAGCAGCCCCCGGGACAGGGGGCATCAGCCCCAGCATTTT CASSPRDRGHQPQHF TRBD1 . TRBJ1-5 TRBV3-1/TRBV3-2 15
TGTGCCAGCAGTCCGAGGGCAGATACGCAGTATTTT CASSPRADTQYF . . TRBJ2-3 TRBV5-8 12
TGTGCCAGCAGCTTAGATGGGGGCTCCTACAATGAGCAGTTCTTC CASSLDGGSYNEQFF . . TRBJ2-1 TRBV7-2 15
TGTGCCAGCAGCTTAAGACCCAGGGGGCGGGGGGCAGATACGCAGTATTTT CASSLRPRGRGADTQYF . few TRBJ2-3 TRBV7-3 17
TGTGCCAGCAGGAGGAGGGAAAATCAGCCCCAGCATTTT CASRRRENQPQHF . . TRBJ1-5 TRBV27 13
TGTGCCAGCAGCTTAGCGGGAGGGAGCGGCTACACCTTC CASSLAGGSGYTF . . TRBJ1-2 TRBV7-9 13
TGCGCCAGCAGCCAAGCGTTGAATCAGAACACTGAAGCTTTCTTT CASSQALNQNTEAFF . . TRBJ1-1 TRBV4-1 15
TGTGCCAGCAGCTCGAAAACAGGGGATGGAACTGAAGCTTTCTTT CASSSKTGDGTEAFF TRBD1 . TRBJ1-1 TRBV7-2 15
TGTGCCAGCGTTCCGGGACGGCTCTCTGGGGCCAACGTCCTGACTTTC CASVPGRLSGANVLTF . . TRBJ2-6 TRBV27 16
TGTGCCAGCAGCTTAGAGTTGTCAGCACCTGGAAACACCATATATTTT CASSLELSAPGNTIYF . . TRBJ1-3 TRBV7-2 16
TGTGCCAGCAGCTTAGCAGGGGCGGGAGATGAAAAACTGTTTTTT CASSLAGAGDEKLFF . . TRBJ1-4 TRBV7-9 15
TGTGCCAGCAGCTTATGGGGACTAGCGGACCTTAGCACAGATACGCAGTATTTT CASSLWGLADLSTDTQYF TRBD2 . TRBJ2-3 TRBV7-6 18
TGTGCCAGCATTGCAGGGGGCGGCGAGCAGTACTTC CASIAGGGEQYF TRBD1 once TRBJ2-7 TRBV12-3/TRBV12-4 12
TGTGCCAGCAGCTTAGAGGTCCGGAGGGGTAACATTCAGTACTTC CASSLEVRRGNIQYF . . TRBJ2-4 TRBV7-2 15
TGCGCCAGCAGCCAAGACAGGTTGAGTGCGGTGCCCCAGCATTTT CASSQDRLSAVPQHF . . TRBJ1-5 TRBV4-3 15
TGTGCCAGCAGCGAGGGGACAGGGAGCCACTATGGCTACACCTTC CASSEGTGSHYGYTF TRBD1 . TRBJ1-2 TRBV5-4 15
TGTGCCAGCAATCGGGACGGCGGATTGTACGAGCAGTACTTC CASNRDGGLYEQYF . . TRBJ2-7 TRBV11-2 14
TGTGCCAGCAGCAAAGCGCTCCAGGGAGACATGAACACTGAAGCTTTCTTT CASSKALQGDMNTEAFF . . TRBJ1-1 TRBV21-1 17
TGCAGCGTTGAAGTTACAGGGGACGAGCAGTACTTC CSVEVTGDEQYF TRBD1 . TRBJ2-7 TRBV29-1 12
TGCGCCAGCAGCCAAGAATACTCGCGCGAGAACTTGTATGGCTACACCTTC CASSQEYSRENLYGYTF . . TRBJ1-2 TRBV4-3 17